This T cell receptor beta chain derives from a study of T cells in Graves' hyperthyroidism and ophthalmopathy. As for the study in general: The initial diagnosis was the point when peripheral blood was collected, ahead of any treatment. Points from the study as a whole: Among clonotypes expanded in thyroid above 0.001, most were also found in blood.

To note about this clonotype: Its target is unknown.

Amplified regions were TCR beta CDR3 sequences from RNA transcripts. HTBI primers were used for first-round RT-PCR of the TCR CDR3. TCRdb reanalysed the multiplex PCR reads using MiXCR and keeps one entry per CDR3 protein. The data hold hundreds of thousands of distinct CDR3 sequences, with approximately 25% observed a single time. V lost 4 bases and J lost 1, with 8 bases in between. Germline V gene data show CDR1 as DFQATT and CDR2 as SNEGSKA (reference sequence). CDR3 length equals 13 residues. The receptor was isolated from a man in his forties or fifties with Graves' hyperthyroidism. The V and J genes are TRBV20-1 and TRBJ2-4; D is undetermined. Sequencing was performed on blood. DNA of the CDR3: TGCAGTGCTATGCTTGGGGCCAAAAACATTCAGTACTTC. Translating it yields CSAMLGAKNIQYF.